This T cell receptor beta chain was documented in a study of blood T cell repertoires in COVID-19. As for the study in general: Sources were T cells, B-cell-depleted T cells, or PBMCs; the material itself was cDNA or gDNA.

The Seattle patients, enrolled during active infection, were followed longitudinally. Per the original methods: Cell counts per sample came from amplifying reference gene primers. Assay: immunoSEQ multiplex PCR; the TCRdb copy retains only in-frame clones and omits some. For V, J and clone size, that table is used; D and trimming come from the DNA. This sample has some 90,000 clones, with roughly 90% found just once. Germline CDR1 is MNHEY and CDR2 is SMNVEV (reference sequence). CDR3 length equals 14 residues. V was clipped by 6 bases and J by 1 base, with 10 bases between them. The TCR was taken from a man over 45 with COVID-19, enrolled during active disease. The specimen sequenced was peripheral blood. The chain joins TRBV27 to TRBJ2-1; maybe TRBD1 (6 bases). The CDR3 protein is CASRQGFSYNEQFF. As DNA, the CDR3 is TGTGCCAGCAGACAGGGATTTTCCTACAATGAGCAGTTCTTC.